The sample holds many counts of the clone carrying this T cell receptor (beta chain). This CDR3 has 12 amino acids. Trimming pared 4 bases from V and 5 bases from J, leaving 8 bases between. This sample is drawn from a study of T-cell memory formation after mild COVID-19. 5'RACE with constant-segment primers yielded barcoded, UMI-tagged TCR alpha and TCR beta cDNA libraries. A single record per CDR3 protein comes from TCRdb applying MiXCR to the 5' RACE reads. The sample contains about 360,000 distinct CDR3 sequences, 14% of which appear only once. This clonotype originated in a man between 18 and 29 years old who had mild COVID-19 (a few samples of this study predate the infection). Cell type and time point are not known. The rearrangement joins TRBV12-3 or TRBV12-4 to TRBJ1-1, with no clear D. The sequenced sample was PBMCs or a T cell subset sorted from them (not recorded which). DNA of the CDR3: TGTGCCAGCAGTTCTTTGGGGACTGAAGCTTTCTTT. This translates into CASSSLGTEAFF.